This T cell receptor (beta chain) was captured by sequencing in a study of regulatory T cells in long-lasting Graves disease. Assembly of TCR beta libraries relied on iRepertoire HTBI primers together with Arm-PCR of CDR3 regions. TCRdb called the multiplex PCR reads again in MiXCR, with one record for every CDR3 protein. The sample consists of about 440,000 distinct CDR3 sequences, more than 12% of them appearing once. Overall study findings and caveats: Persistent-disease Graves' patients showed less TCR diversity than new cases.

With respect to this clonotype: Its specificity is not known.

Germline V gene data show CDR1 as DFQATT and CDR2 as SNEGSKA (reference sequence). This CDR3 has 15 amino acids. J gave up 8 bases and V 0 bases, and 7 bases lay outside the gene matches. Documented time point: newly diagnosed GD, antithyroid drugs for less than 3 months. Preparation of the TCR library used RNA extracted from PBMCs. These same data were also listed under a study on T cells in Graves' hyperthyroidism and ophthalmopathy.

The material was peripheral blood mononuclear cells (PBMCs), obtained at new diagnosis, from a patient treated with antithyroid drugs. The origin of this receptor is a woman aged 30 to 39 with Graves disease. The V and J genes are TRBV20-1 and TRBJ1-2; 12 bases agree with TRBD1. CDR3 in amino acids: CSARDPGQGAGGYTF. CDR3 DNA sequence: TGCAGTGCTAGAGATCCGGGACAGGGGGCGGGGGGCTACACCTTC.